This TCR beta chain was captured in a study of blood T cells in healthy people across ages. This clonotype has only one observation. The authors ran a second PCR of roughly 6 to 12 cycles using a sample-barcoded 5' primer and a J-beta primer mix. From the 5' RACE reads, TCRdb called clonotypes with MiXCR, one entry per CDR3 protein. Of over 1,500,000 distinct CDR3 sequences detected, 49% appear once; the ten largest clones hold 2.1%. This TCR came from a woman between 40 and 50 years old in good health. Sequenced: blood.

CDR3 loop: CASSPEGKDYGYTF. The CDR3 DNA reads TGTGCCAGCAGCCCCGAAGGGAAAGACTATGGCTACACCTTC. J is TRBJ1-2 and V is TRBV12-3 or TRBV12-4; D is unresolved. This CDR3 is 14 amino acids long. V lost 6 bases and J 3 bases, leaving 14 bases between the germline ends.